This T cell receptor (beta chain) is drawn from a study of blood T cell repertoires in COVID-19. Turning to the study itself: Collection of acute and convalescent COVID-19 samples took place in the United States, Italy and Spain. The cDNA or gDNA used as material had been derived from T cells, B-cell-depleted T cells, or PBMCs.

This clone came up a few times. TCRdb's copy holds only in-frame clones and misses some; the assay was immunoSEQ multiplex PCR. Altogether about 140,000 clones are present, around 81% being singletons, with the ten largest covering approximately 4%. The sequence derives from a woman aged 55-75 years with acute or convalescent COVID-19. Sequencing was done on a sample of peripheral blood.

Here the CDR3 DNA reads TGTGCCAGCTCCCAGGACAGTGGCTATGGCTACACCTTC. Protein sequence: CASSQDSGYGYTF. V usage is TRBV18 and J usage is TRBJ1-2; weak D call: TRBD1 (6 bases). Germline values: CDR1 KGHSH, CDR2 LQKENI. CDR3 length: 13 residues. V gave up 6 bases and J gave up 4 bases, with 12 bases separating them.